Listed here is a single T cell receptor (beta chain). The ends lost 6 bases at V and 7 bases at J; junction bases unmatched: 5. There are 11 residues in the CDR3. Germline V gene lookup returns CDR1 DFQATT and CDR2 SNEGSKA (reference sequence). The data were taken from a study of blood T cell repertoires in COVID-19. Turning to the study itself: The United States, Italy and Spain were the sources of the acute and convalescent COVID-19 samples. T cells, B-cell-depleted T cells, or PBMCs provided the cDNA or gDNA that served as material.

Original handling: For nucleated cells, counts were estimated from reference gene primer amplification. Data came from immunoSEQ multiplex PCR; TCRdb stores just in-frame clones and leaves some out. That table supplies the V and J calls and clone size; D and trimming were determined from the DNA. This sample has 75,000 to 95,000 clones, with around 81% found just once. The chain employs TRBV20-1 and TRBJ1-1; 7 nucleotides match TRBD1. This sequence originates from a man between 60 and 75 years old with acute or convalescent COVID-19. Sequenced: peripheral blood. The DNA of the CDR3 is TGCAGTGCGACAGGGTTGAGTGAAGCTTTCTTT. It specifies CSATGLSEAFF.